This TCR beta chain derives from a study of shared clonotypes between healthy human individuals. The overall study: Aged between 18 and 49, the donors were two women and a few men.

The sample holds one count of this clone. The likely explanation is a read error, given a far larger clone one base away. Profiling relied on immunoSEQ multiplex PCR, and the TCRdb table lists in-frame clones only, not all of them. Of approximately 470,000 clones listed, approximately 81% are singletons. Genomic DNA for unsorted samples was obtained from tens of millions of PBMCs. Per the germline V gene, CDR1 is MNHNY and CDR2 is SVGAGI (reference sequence). The CDR3 sequence is 14 residues long. V and J are TRBV6-6 and TRBJ1-5; D ambiguous. This clonotype was obtained from a woman aged 40 to 50 in good health. Some clones in this sample may be carry-over from other donors' samples. Material for sequencing was PBMCs. The CDR3 protein is CAGSYSSNNQPQHF. CDR3 coding DNA: TGTGCCGGCAGTTACTCATCAAACAATCAGCCCCAGCATTTT.